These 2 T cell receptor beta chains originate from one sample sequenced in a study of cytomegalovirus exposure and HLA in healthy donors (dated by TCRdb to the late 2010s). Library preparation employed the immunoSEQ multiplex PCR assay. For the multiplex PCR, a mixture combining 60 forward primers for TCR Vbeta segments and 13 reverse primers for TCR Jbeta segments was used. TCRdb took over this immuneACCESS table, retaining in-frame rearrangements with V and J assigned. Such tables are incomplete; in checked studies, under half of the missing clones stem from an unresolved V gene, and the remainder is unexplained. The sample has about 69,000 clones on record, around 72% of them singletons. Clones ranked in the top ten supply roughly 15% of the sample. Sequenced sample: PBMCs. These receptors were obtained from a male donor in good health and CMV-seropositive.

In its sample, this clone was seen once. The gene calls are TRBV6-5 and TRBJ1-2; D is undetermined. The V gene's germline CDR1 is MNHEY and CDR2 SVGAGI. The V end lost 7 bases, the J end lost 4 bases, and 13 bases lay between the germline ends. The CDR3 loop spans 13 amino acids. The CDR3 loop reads CASIAPTGYGYTF. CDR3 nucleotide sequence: TGTGCCAGCATCGCACCCACCGGCTATGGCTACACCTTC.

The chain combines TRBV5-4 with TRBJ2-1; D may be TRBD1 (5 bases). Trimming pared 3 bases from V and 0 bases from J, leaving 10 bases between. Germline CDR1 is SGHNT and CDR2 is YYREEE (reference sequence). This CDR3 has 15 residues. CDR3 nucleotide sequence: TGTGCCAGCAGCTCCACAGGTCCCTCCTACAATGAGCAGTTCTTC. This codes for CASSSTGPSYNEQFF. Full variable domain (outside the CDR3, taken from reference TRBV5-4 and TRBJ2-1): ETGVTQSPTHLIKTRGQQVTLRCSSQSGHNTVSWYQQALGQGPQFIFQYYREEENGRGNFPPRFSGLQFPNYSSELNVNALELDDSALYLCASSSTGPSYNEQFFGPGTRLTVL.